A single TCR beta chain is shown here with its context. The DNA ends 3 residues before the CDR3 does, and the rest of the CDR3 is filled in from the germline J gene. This sample stems from a study of T cells in women clearing cervical HPV infection. The CDR3 spans 13 residues. V lost 8 bases, J lost 2 bases, and 12 bases lay in between. CDR1 is MNHEY, CDR2 SVGEGT, per germline. Method: immunoSEQ multiplex PCR; TCRdb's copy keeps in-frame clones and lacks some. Its table lists about 45,000 clones. The chain recombines TRBV6-2 or TRBV6-3 with TRBJ1-2; D is uncertain. The specimen was blood buffy coat. The sequence was obtained from a woman aged 18-70 years with a cervical HPV16 infection that either progressed to CIN3+ or cleared (not recorded which). The CDR3 loop is CASGGLLNYGYTF. CDR3 bases read: TGTGCCAGCGGCGGCCTTTTAAACTATGGC.